This T cell receptor beta chain is from a study of CD8 T cells in Susac syndrome. An input of 0.5 to 1 ug of RNA was subjected to reverse transcription using random hexamers. MiXCR, run by TCRdb on the immunoSEQ multiplex PCR reads, gives a single entry per CDR3 protein. Of 300,000 to 350,000 distinct CDR3 sequences listed, around 90% are singletons. The CDR3 is 12 residues long. Germline-derived CDR1 and CDR2 are SQVTM and ANQGSEA. Deletions cut 3 bases from V and 7 bases from J, with 12 bases between. The receptor comes from a human donor with multiple sclerosis. The V and J genes are TRBV29-1 and TRBJ1-1; D is perhaps TRBD1 (5 bases). The sample consisted of CD4+ T cells from PBMCs. CDR3 DNA: TGCAGCGTTGACAGGGCCCCAAATGAAGCTTTCTTT. Protein product: CSVDRAPNEAFF.